Below are 22 T cell receptor beta chains sequenced from a single sample in a study of blood T cell repertoires in COVID-19. Using immunoSEQ multiplex PCR, the repertoire was profiled, and TCRdb retains in-frame clones only, with some absent. The sample includes fewer than 500,000 clones, roughly 90% of them seen just once. The sequenced material came from PBMCs or T cells enriched from blood (not recorded which). Receptors were obtained from a woman younger than 35 who had recovered from COVID-19.

The gene calls are TRBV4-2 and TRBJ2-4; perhaps TRBD1 as D (9 bases). CDR1 LGHNA and CDR2 YNFKEQ come from the germline V gene. V lost 7 bases, J lost 8 bases, and 18 bases lay in between. This CDR3 contains 14 residues. The CDR3 DNA sequence: TGTGCCAGCACCCGGGGGGGACAGGGCGACATTCAGTACTTC. This gives the protein CASTRGGQGDIQYF.

The chain employs TRBV6-5 and TRBJ1-3, with D unclear. In germline, CDR1 is MNHEY, CDR2 SVGAGI. CDR3 length: 15 residues. V lost 6 bases and J 4 bases, leaving 16 bases between the germline ends. CDR3 protein: CASSDVRGRGNTIYF. CDR3 bases: TGTGCCAGCAGCGACGTACGGGGTAGGGGAAACACCATATATTTT.

This clone was counted a single time. As DNA, the CDR3 is TGTGCCAGTTCAAGGCCGGGGAGCCTTTACGAGCAGTACTTC. Its translation is CASSRPGSLYEQYF. This sequence joins TRBV6-5 and TRBJ2-7, with D tentatively TRBD2 (5 bases). CDR1 and CDR2 (germline): MNHEY, SVGAGI. The CDR3 runs 14 residues. The V end was cut by 9 bases, the J end by 4 bases, with 19 bases between.

The chain links TRBV11-3 to TRBJ2-7, with 8 bases matching TRBD1. Germline CDR1 reads SGHNT; CDR2 reads YENEEA. CDR3 length equals 15 residues. Unmatched junction bases numbered 10, after V lost 4 bases and J lost 5 bases. CDR3 loop: CASSYGRGQNDEQYF. CDR3 coding DNA: TGTGCCAGCAGCTACGGCAGGGGGCAAAATGACGAGCAGTACTTC.

V is TRBV5-1 and J is TRBJ1-1; D call uncertain. There are 14 residues in the CDR3. The germline V and J ends were trimmed by 0 bases and 4 bases, with 10 bases remaining between them. Germline values: CDR1 SGHRS, CDR2 YFSETQ. For the CDR3, the DNA is TGCGCCAGCAGCTTGGACACCGATGGCACTGAAGCTTTCTTT. Protein sequence: CASSLDTDGTEAFF.

V is TRBV5-1 and J is TRBJ2-7; 7 bases align to TRBD2. Germline V gene data show CDR1 as SGHRS and CDR2 as YFSETQ. The CDR3 consists of 12 residues. V dropped 1 base and J dropped 5; count of bases not matched to a gene: 0. DNA for the CDR3: TGCGCCAGCAGCTTGCGGGGGGACGAGCAGTACTTC. Encoded protein: CASSLRGDEQYF. The full variable domain, completed using reference TRBV5-1 and TRBJ2-7, is KAGVTQTPRYLIKTRGQQVTLSCSPISGHRSVSWYQQTPGQGLQFLFEYFSETQRNKGNFPGRFSGRQFSNSRSEMNVSTLELGDSALYLCASSLRGDEQYFGPGTRLTVT.

V gene TRBV5-6 combines with J gene TRBJ1-1; perhaps TRBD1 as D (5 bases). Germline CDR1 is SGHDT and CDR2 is YYEEEE. V shed 4 bases and J shed 7 bases, with 23 bases lying between them. This CDR3 spans 16 amino acids. The CDR3 loop reads CASSRLGGIGGGEAFF. The CDR3 nucleotides read TGTGCCAGCAGCCGCTTGGGGGGTATTGGTGGCGGTGAAGCTTTCTTT.

This rearrangement joins TRBV5-4 to TRBJ2-7, with D unclear. The germline V and J ends were trimmed by 1 base and 3 bases, with 8 bases remaining between them. The CDR3 runs 13 residues. CDR1 is SGHNT and CDR2 is YYREEE in the germline V gene (reference sequence). CDR3 loop: CASSLSSDYEQYF. The CDR3 DNA reads as TGTGCCAGCAGCTTGAGTAGTGACTACGAGCAGTACTTC.

The chain recombines TRBV27 with TRBJ2-7; the D is unclear. This CDR3 contains 14 residues. The ends were cut back, 6 bases at V and 0 bases at J, with 12 bases in the middle. CDR1 is MNHEY and CDR2 is SMNVEV in the germline V gene (reference sequence). As DNA, the CDR3 is TGTGCCAGCAGCCCCCGCCTAAGCTCCTACGAGCAGTACTTC. Its protein product is CASSPRLSSYEQYF.

V gene TRBV3-1 (or the pseudogene TRBV3-2) combines with J gene TRBJ2-1, with TRBD1 identical over 10 bases. Germline V gene data show CDR1 as LGHDT and CDR2 as YNNKEL (reference sequence). The trim removed 4 bases at V and 2 bases at J, leaving 8 bases unmatched. This CDR3 has 17 residues. The DNA of the CDR3 is TGTGCCAGCAGCCTAAGCAGGGACAGGGGCCCCTACAATGAGCAGTTCTTC. It codes for CASSLSRDRGPYNEQFF.

The chain combines TRBV12-5 with TRBJ2-7, with 7 bases identical to TRBD1. The V and J ends lost 0 bases and 7 bases, in that order; junction bases with no gene match: 12. The CDR3 consists of 16 residues. The V gene's germline CDR1 is LGHNT and CDR2 FRNRAP. Here the CDR3 reads CASGLVLGQKPLEQYF. As DNA, the CDR3 is TGTGCTAGTGGTTTGGTACTGGGACAGAAACCTCTTGAGCAGTACTTC.

There are a few counts of this clone. The V gene is TRBV18, the J gene TRBJ2-6, with TRBD1 matching over 10 bases. Germline loops: CDR1 KGHSH, CDR2 LQKENI. There are 21 residues in the CDR3. V dropped 6 bases and J dropped 1; count of bases not matched to a gene: 18. The CDR3 DNA reads as TGTGCCAGCTCCACAAACTACAGAGGGACAGGGGACTTATCTGGGGCCAACGTCCTGACTTTC. It specifies CASSTNYRGTGDLSGANVLTF.

This chain uses TRBV10-3 with TRBJ1-2; D uncertain. The germline V gene has CDR1 ENHRY and CDR2 SYGVKD. V was pared by 6 bases and J by 1 base, with 18 bases between. The CDR3 has 16 amino acids. The CDR3 spells CAISTSTGLLNYGYTF. In nucleotides, the CDR3 is TGTGCCATCAGCACATCAACCGGACTCCTTAACTATGGCTACACCTTC.

This chain links TRBV25-1 with TRBJ2-2; 7 positions match TRBD1. The CDR3 has 16 amino acids. Germline CDR1 and CDR2: MGHDK and SYGVNS. The V and J ends lost 3 bases and 2 bases, in that order; junction bases with no gene match: 6. CDR3 sequence reads: CASSDRTGHNTGELFF. The CDR3 DNA sequence: TGTGCCAGCAGTGACCGGACAGGCCACAACACCGGGGAGCTGTTTTTT.

The chain couples TRBV5-1 to TRBJ1-2; D gene unclear. This CDR3 spans 14 amino acids. Trimming cost V 1 base and J 4 bases, with 11 bases left between them. Germline CDR1 reads SGHRS; CDR2 reads YFSETQ. CDR3 nucleotides: TGCGCCAGCAGCTTGAGTTCAGGTTCCTATGGCTACACCTTC. It yields the protein CASSLSSGSYGYTF.

The rearrangement uses TRBV28 and TRBJ2-1; tentative D call: TRBD2 (7 bases). The CDR3 is 13 amino acids. Trimming removed 7 bases from V and 5 bases from J, with 12 bases in between. CDR1 MDHEN and CDR2 SYDVKM come from the germline V gene. CDR3 region: CASTGGPHNEQFF. The CDR3 DNA follows: TGTGCCAGCACCGGGGGGCCGCACAATGAGCAGTTCTTC.

CDR3 nucleotide sequence: TGTGCCTGGAGTGACAGTGAAAGTCAGCCCCAGCATTTT. It translates to CAWSDSESQPQHF. V and J are TRBV30 and TRBJ1-5; D remains ambiguous. Trimming took 1 base from V and 6 from J, leaving 10 bases between them. The CDR3 covers 13 residues. CDR1 and CDR2 (germline): GTSNPN, SVGIG (reference sequence).

The chain is built from TRBV6-5 and TRBJ2-3, with 7 bases fitting TRBD2. This CDR3 comprises 15 residues. With 6 bases clipped from V and 0 bases from J, the junction kept 6 bases outside the gene matches. Germline-derived CDR1 and CDR2 are MNHEY and SVGAGI. For the CDR3, the DNA is TGTGCCAGCAGCGCGGGGGTCCATAGCACAGATACGCAGTATTTT. Translated, it gives CASSAGVHSTDTQYF.

This clone was observed once. The chain combines TRBV7-9 with TRBJ2-5, with D unclear. Trimming pared 4 bases from V and 3 bases from J, leaving 9 bases between. Per the germline V gene, CDR1 is SEHNR and CDR2 is FQNEAQ (reference sequence). The CDR3 runs 13 residues. The chain's CDR3 is CASSSGAEETQYF. CDR3 nucleotides: TGTGCCAGCAGCTCTGGTGCGGAAGAGACCCAGTACTTC.

This chain links TRBV5-1 with TRBJ2-7; the D gene is possibly TRBD1 (5 bases). V was cut by 1 base and J by 2 bases, with 13 bases left in between. Per germline, CDR1 SGHRS and CDR2 YFSETQ. This CDR3 is 15 amino acids long. The CDR3 is CASSLYATATYEQYF. The CDR3 DNA reads as TGCGCCAGCAGCTTGTATGCGACAGCAACCTACGAGCAGTACTTC. Together with reference TRBV5-1 and TRBJ2-7, the CDR3 gives the full variable domain: KAGVTQTPRYLIKTRGQQVTLSCSPISGHRSVSWYQQTPGQGLQFLFEYFSETQRNKGNFPGRFSGRQFSNSRSEMNVSTLELGDSALYLCASSLYATATYEQYFGPGTRLTVT.

The DNA for the CDR3 is TGTGCCAGCAGCTCTGGACAGCCGAACACTGAAGCTTTCTTT. Its translation is CASSSGQPNTEAFF. The rearrangement joins TRBV7-9 to TRBJ1-1; possible D gene TRBD1, 6 bases. The CDR3 sequence is 14 residues long. CDR1 and CDR2 (germline): SEHNR, FQNEAQ (reference sequence). The V and J ends lost 4 bases and 1 base respectively, with 10 bases between them.

The chain has TRBV7-8 and TRBJ1-2; maybe TRBD1 (6 bases). CDR1 and CDR2 from the germline V gene are SGHVS and FQNEAQ. The CDR3 extends over 14 amino acids. V shed 5 bases and J shed 8 bases, with 18 bases lying between them. In DNA, the CDR3 is TGTGCCAGCAGCCCAACCCCGGGACAAGGCGGCTACACCTTC. Protein product: CASSPTPGQGGYTF.